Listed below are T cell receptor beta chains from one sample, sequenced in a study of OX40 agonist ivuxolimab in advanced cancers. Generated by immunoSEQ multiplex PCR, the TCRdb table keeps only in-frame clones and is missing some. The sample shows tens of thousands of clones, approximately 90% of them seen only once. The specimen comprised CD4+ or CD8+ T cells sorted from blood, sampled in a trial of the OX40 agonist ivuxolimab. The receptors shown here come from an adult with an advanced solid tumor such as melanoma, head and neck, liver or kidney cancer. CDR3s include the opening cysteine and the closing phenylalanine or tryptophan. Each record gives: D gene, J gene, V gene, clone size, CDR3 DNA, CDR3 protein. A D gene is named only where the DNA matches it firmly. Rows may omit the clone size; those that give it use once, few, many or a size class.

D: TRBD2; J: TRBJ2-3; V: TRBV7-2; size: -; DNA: TGTGCCAGCAAGGGACTAGCGGGAGTTCCCCCAGATACGCAGTATTTT; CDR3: CASKGLAGVPPDTQYF
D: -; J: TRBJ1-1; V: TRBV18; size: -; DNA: TGTGCCAGCTCACCAGCCCTCGGGAACACTGAAGCTTTCTTT; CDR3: CASSPALGNTEAFF
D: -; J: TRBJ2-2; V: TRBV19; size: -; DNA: TGTGCCAGTAGTAGCAGACGAGGGCCCGGGGAGCTGTTTTTT; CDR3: CASSSRRGPGELFF
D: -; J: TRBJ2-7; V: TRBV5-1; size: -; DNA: TGCGCCAGCAGCTTGGAGGTCAGACCCTACGAGCAGTACTTC; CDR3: CASSLEVRPYEQYF
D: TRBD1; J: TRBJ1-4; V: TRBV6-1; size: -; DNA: TGTGCCAGCAGTGAACGTCCGGGACAGGGGGCTAATGAAAAACTGTTTTTT; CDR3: CASSERPGQGANEKLFF
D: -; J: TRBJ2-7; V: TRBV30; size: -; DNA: TGTGCCTGGGGTACCATGAACGAGCAGTACTTC; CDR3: CAWGTMNEQYF
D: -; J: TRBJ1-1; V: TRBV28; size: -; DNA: TGTGCCAGCAGGGCAGGGGTTATGAACACTGAAGCTTTCTTT; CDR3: CASRAGVMNTEAFF
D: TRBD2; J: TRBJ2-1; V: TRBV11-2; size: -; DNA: TGTGCCAGCAGGCGGACTAGCGGGACGACCTACAATGAGCAGTTCTTC; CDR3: CASRRTSGTTYNEQFF
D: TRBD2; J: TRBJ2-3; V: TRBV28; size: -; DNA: TGTGCCAGCAGTTCTAGCGGGAGAGAAACAGATACGCAGTATTTT; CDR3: CASSSSGRETDTQYF
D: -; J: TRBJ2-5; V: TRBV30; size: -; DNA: TGTGCCTGGAGTGTACCTGGGGGGGGGCGAGAGACCCAGTACTTC; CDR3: CAWSVPGGGRETQYF
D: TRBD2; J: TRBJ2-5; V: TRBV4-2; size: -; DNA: TGTGCCAGCAGCCAAGAAGGCGCAGGACTAGGAGCAGAGACCCAGTACTTC; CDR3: CASSQEGAGLGAETQYF
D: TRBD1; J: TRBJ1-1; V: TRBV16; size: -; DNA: TGTGCCAGCAGCCAATCGGCAGGGGGCATGGCTTTCTTT; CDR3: CASSQSAGGMAFF
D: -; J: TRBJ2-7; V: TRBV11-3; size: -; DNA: TGTGCCAGCAGCTTAGCCTCTCGGTCCGAGCAGTACTTC; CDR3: CASSLASRSEQYF
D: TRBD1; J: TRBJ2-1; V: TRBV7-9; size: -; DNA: TGTGCCAGCAGGGGACAGACGGAAAGCTCCTACAATGAGCAGTTCTTC; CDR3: CASRGQTESSYNEQFF
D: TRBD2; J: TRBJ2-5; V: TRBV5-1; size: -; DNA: TGCGCCAGCAGACAGGGACTAGCGGAAGAGACCCAGTACTTC; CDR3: CASRQGLAEETQYF
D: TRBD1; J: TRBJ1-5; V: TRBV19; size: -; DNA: TGTGCCAGTAGTACCCCACAGGGGAGCCAGCCCCAGCATTTT; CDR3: CASSTPQGSQPQHF
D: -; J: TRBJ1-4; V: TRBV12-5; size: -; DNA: TGTGCTAGTGGTTGGACGGTTCCTAATGAAAAACTGTTTTTT; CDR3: CASGWTVPNEKLFF
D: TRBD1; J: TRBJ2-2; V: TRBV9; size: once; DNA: TGTGCCAGCAGCGGACAGGGGTATACCGGGGAGCTGTTTTTT; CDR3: CASSGQGYTGELFF